The clone carrying this T cell receptor (beta chain) was seen a few times. Its antigen is as yet unknown. Use of 60 Vbeta and 13 Jbeta primers characterized the PCR. Here immunoSEQ multiplex PCR was the method, and the copy in TCRdb shows in-frame clones only, minus some. The sample includes around 160,000 clones, roughly four fifths of them seen just once. The sample is drawn from a study of cytomegalovirus exposure and HLA in healthy donors. Whole-study findings and limits: Accurate predictions that matched the HLA-A and HLA-B alleles of most subjects were reportedly made from TCR beta sequences.

Per germline, CDR1 SGHNT and CDR2 YYREEE (reference sequence). V was clipped by 2 bases and J by 7 bases; unmatched bases: 6. The CDR3 runs 15 residues. The receptor was isolated from a man aged 50 to 60 in good health and CMV-seropositive. Material: PBMCs. The gene calls are TRBV5-4 and TRBJ1-6; the match to TRBD1 covers 7 bases. CDR3: CASSLDRVDNSPLHF. As DNA, the CDR3 is TGTGCCAGCAGCTTAGACAGGGTCGACAATTCACCCCTCCACTTT.